This T cell receptor (beta chain) was found in a study of blood T cell repertoires in COVID-19. Whole-study context: Specimens from acute and convalescent COVID-19 originated in the United States, Italy and Spain. Sample material is recorded as cDNA or gDNA derived from T cells, B-cell-depleted T cells, or PBMCs.

The V segment lost 8 bases and the J segment 0 bases; nucleotides outside the gene matches: 12. CDR1 is LGHNA, CDR2 YSLEER, per germline. CDR3 length equals 16 residues. Study processing details: The assay estimated nucleated cells by amplifying reference gene primers. Some clones are missing from TCRdb's copy, which holds only in-frame ones; the method was immunoSEQ multiplex PCR. V, J and clone size derive from that table, while D and trimming were established from the DNA sequence. The data contain 210,000 or so clones, roughly 78% of them singletons. The chain is built from TRBV4-3 and TRBJ1-1; 7 bases align to TRBD1. The TCR comes from an elderly woman with active or convalescent COVID-19. Sequenced input: peripheral blood. The CDR3 DNA is TGCGCCAGCGCGCAGGGGGACGGGGGATTGAACACTGAAGCTTTCTTT. Translated, it gives CASAQGDGGLNTEAFF.